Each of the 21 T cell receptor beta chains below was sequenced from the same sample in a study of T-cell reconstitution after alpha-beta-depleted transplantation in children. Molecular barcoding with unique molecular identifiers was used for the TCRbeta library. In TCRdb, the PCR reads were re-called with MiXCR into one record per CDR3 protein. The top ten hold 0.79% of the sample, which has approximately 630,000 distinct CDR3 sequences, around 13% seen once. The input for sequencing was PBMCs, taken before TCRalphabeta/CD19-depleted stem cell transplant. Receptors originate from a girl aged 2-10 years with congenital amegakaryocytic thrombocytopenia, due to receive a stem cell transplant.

The CDR3 reads CSARGPSQETQYF. For the CDR3, the DNA is TGCAGTGCTAGAGGACCCAGCCAAGAGACCCAGTACTTC. This rearrangement joins TRBV20-1 to TRBJ2-5, with unresolved D. Trimming took off 1 base at V and 1 base at J, with 7 bases between the two ends. CDR1 and CDR2 from the germline V gene are DFQATT and SNEGSKA (reference sequence). This CDR3 comprises 13 residues.

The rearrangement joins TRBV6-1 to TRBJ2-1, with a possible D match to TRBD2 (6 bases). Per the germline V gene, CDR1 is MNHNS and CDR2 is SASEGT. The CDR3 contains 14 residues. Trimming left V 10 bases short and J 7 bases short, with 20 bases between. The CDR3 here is CATGRDFLGNEQFF. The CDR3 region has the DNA TGTGCCACCGGACGGGACTTCCTTGGGAATGAGCAGTTCTTC.

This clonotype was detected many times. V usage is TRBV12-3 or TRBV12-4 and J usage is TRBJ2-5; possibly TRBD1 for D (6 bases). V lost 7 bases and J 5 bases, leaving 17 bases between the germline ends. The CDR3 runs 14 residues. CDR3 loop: CASNRDTGFETQYF. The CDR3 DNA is TGTGCCAGCAACCGGGACACCGGATTCGAGACCCAGTACTTC.

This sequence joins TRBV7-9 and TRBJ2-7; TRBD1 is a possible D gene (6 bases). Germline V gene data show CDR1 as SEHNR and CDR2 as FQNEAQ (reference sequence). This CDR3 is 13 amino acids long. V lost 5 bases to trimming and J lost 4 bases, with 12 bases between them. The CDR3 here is CASSVQGGYEQYF. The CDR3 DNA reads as TGTGCCAGCAGCGTACAGGGCGGGTACGAGCAGTACTTC.

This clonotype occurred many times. CDR3 protein: CASSLEAGGRTEAFF. The CDR3 nucleotides read TGCGCCAGCAGCTTGGAGGCAGGGGGCAGGACTGAAGCTTTCTTT. The rearrangement joins TRBV5-1 to TRBJ1-1; 8 bases line up with TRBD1. Germline CDR1 reads SGHRS; CDR2 reads YFSETQ. This CDR3 region has 15 residues. With V trimmed by 0 bases and J by 5 bases, 6 bases remained unmatched.

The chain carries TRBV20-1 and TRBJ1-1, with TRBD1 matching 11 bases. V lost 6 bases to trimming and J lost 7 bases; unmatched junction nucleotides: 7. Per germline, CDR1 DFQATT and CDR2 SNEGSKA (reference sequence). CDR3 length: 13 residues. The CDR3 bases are TGCAGTGCACGGACAGGGGGCCCTTTTGAAGCTTTCTTT. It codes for CSARTGGPFEAFF.

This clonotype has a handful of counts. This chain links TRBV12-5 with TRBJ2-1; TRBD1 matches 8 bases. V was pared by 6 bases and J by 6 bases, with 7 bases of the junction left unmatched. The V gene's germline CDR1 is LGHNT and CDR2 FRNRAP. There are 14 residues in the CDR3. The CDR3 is CASGTMTGVNEQFF. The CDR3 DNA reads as TGTGCTAGTGGAACTATGACAGGGGTCAATGAGCAGTTCTTC.

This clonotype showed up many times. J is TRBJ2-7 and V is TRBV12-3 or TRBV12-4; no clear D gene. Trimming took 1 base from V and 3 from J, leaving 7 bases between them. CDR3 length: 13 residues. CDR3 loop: CASSLVANYEQYF. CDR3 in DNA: TGTGCCAGCAGTTTAGTGGCAAACTACGAGCAGTACTTC.

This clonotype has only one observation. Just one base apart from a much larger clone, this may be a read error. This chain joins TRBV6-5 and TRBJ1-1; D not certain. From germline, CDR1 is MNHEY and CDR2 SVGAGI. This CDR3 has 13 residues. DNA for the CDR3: TGTGTCAGCAGTTACTCGAGGGTAACTGAAGCTTTCTTT. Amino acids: CVSSYSRVTEAFF.

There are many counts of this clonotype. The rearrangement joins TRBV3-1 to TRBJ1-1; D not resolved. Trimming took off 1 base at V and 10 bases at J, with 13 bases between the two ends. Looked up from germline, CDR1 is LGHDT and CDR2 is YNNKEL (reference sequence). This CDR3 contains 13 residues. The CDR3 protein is CASSQGFTWGAFF. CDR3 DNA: TGTGCCAGCAGCCAAGGTTTCACCTGGGGAGCTTTCTTT.

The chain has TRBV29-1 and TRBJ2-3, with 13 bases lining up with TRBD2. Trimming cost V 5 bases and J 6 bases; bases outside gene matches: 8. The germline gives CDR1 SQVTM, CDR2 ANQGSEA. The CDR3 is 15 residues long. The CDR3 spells CSVSRTSGRSDTQYF. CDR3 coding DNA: TGCAGCGTTTCAAGGACTAGCGGGAGATCTGATACGCAGTATTTT.

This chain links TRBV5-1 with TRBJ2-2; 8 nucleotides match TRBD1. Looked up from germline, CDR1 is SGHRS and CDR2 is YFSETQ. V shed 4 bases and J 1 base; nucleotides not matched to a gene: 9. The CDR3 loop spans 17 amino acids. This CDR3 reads CASSPSGQGRNTGELFF. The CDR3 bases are TGCGCCAGCAGCCCCTCCGGACAGGGCCGGAACACCGGGGAGCTGTTTTTT.

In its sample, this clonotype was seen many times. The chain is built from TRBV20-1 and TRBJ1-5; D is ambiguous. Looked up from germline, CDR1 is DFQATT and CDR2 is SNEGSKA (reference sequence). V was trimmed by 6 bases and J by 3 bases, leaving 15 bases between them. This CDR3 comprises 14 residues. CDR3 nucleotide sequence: TGCAGTGCCCTCCCGGCCCTTTACAATCAGCCCCAGCATTTT. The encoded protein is CSALPALYNQPQHF.

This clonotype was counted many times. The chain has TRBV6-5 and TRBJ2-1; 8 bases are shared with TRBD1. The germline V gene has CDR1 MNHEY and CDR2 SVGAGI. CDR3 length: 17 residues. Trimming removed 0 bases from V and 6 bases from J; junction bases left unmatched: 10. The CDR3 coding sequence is TGTGCCAGCAGTTACTCGAAGGGACAGGCCGAACCCAATGAGCAGTTCTTC. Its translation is CASSYSKGQAEPNEQFF.

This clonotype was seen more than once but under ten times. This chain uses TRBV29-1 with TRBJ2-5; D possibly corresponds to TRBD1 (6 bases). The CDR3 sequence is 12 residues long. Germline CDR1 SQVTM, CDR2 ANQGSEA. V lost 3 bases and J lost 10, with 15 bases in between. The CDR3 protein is CSVDSQGHGQYF. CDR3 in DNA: TGCAGCGTTGACTCACAGGGTCATGGCCAGTACTTC.

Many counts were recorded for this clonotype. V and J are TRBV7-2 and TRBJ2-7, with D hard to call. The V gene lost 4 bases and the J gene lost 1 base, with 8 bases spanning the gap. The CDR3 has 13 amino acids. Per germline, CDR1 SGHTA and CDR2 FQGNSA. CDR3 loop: CASSSSLSYEQYF. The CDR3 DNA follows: TGTGCCAGCAGCTCCTCCCTTTCCTACGAGCAGTACTTC.

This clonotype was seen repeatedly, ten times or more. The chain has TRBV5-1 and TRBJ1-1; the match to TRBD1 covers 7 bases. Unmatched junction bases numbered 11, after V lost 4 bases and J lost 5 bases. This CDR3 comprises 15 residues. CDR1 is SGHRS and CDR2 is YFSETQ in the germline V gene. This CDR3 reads CASSGGTGVLTEAFF. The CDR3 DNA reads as TGCGCCAGCAGCGGAGGAACAGGGGTTTTGACTGAAGCTTTCTTT.

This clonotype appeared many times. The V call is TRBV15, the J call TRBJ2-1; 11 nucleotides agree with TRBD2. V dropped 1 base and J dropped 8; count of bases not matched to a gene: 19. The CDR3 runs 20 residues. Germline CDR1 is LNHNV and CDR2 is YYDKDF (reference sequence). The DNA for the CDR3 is TGTGCCACCAGCAGAGTATTTAGCCTAAGGAGAACTAGCGGGAGCCATGAGCAGTTCTTC. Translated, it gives CATSRVFSLRRTSGSHEQFF.

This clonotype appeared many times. For the CDR3, the DNA is TGTGCCAGCAGTTTAGTAACAGGGGGACCCGCCGGGGAGCTGTTTTTT. Amino acids: CASSLVTGGPAGELFF. The chain joins TRBV12-3 or TRBV12-4 to TRBJ2-2, with 8 bases that match TRBD1. The CDR3 is 16 residues long. V shed 1 base and J 6 bases; nucleotides not matched to a gene: 7.

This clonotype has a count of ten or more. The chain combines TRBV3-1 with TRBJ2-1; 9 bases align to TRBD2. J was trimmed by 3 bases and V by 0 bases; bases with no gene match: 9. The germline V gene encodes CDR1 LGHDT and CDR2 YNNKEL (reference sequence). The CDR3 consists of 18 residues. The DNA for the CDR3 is TGTGCCAGCAGCCAAGAAGAACTAGCGGGCGCTGTCTACAATGAGCAGTTCTTC. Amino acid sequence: CASSQEELAGAVYNEQFF.

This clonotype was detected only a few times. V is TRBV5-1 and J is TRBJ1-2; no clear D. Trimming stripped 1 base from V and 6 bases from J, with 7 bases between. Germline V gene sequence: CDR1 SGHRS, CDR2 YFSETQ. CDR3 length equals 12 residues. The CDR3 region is CASSLPGDGYTF. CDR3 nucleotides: TGCGCCAGCAGCTTGCCCGGGGATGGCTACACCTTC.